This is a list of T cell receptor beta chains from one sample in a study of T cell responses to AZD1222 COVID-19 vaccine. Produced via immunoSEQ multiplex PCR; TCRdb's table is partial and in-frame only. This sample has about 180,000 clones, with around 89% found just once. The material was peripheral blood, obtained on day 0 of AZD1222 vaccination. The receptors here all came from an adult in good health. Each CDR3 is given with its conserved first and last residue. Fields, in order: V gene, D gene, clone size, J gene, CDR3 DNA, CDR3 protein. A D gene is named only where the DNA matches it firmly. Clone size appears in some rows only: once, few, many, or a class for an expanded clone.

TRBV18,-,-,TRBJ2-4,TGTGCCAGCTCACCCCCGGACTGGAACATTCAGTACTTC,CASSPPDWNIQYF
TRBV4-3,TRBD1,-,TRBJ1-1,TGCGCCAGCAGCCAGAAAAAGGACAGGCCCGAAGCTTTCTTT,CASSQKKDRPEAFF
TRBV6-5,-,-,TRBJ2-1,TGTGCCAGCACCAAGACAGGGAGGAACAATGAGCAGTTCTTC,CASTKTGRNNEQFF
TRBV27,-,-,TRBJ1-5,TGTGCCAGCAGTTTACAGGGGAGGAATCAGCCCCAGCATTTT,CASSLQGRNQPQHF
TRBV2,TRBD2,-,TRBJ2-1,TGTGCCAGCAGTGACAGCGGGGGGCACTACAATGAGCAGTTCTTC,CASSDSGGHYNEQFF
TRBV9,-,-,TRBJ2-1,TGTGCCAGCAGCGTAGGAAATATCCGCGAGGAGCAGTTCTTC,CASSVGNIREEQFF
TRBV30,-,-,TRBJ2-3,TGTGCCTGGAGGGGGGGCCATCCAGATACGCAGTATTTT,CAWRGGHPDTQYF
TRBV6-2/TRBV6-3,TRBD2,-,TRBJ2-1,TGTGCCAGCAGTAGACTAGCGGGGCAATACAATGAGCAGTTCTTC,CASSRLAGQYNEQFF
TRBV7-3,-,-,TRBJ2-1,TGTGCCAGCAGCTTAAAGTTTGGCTCGACCTACAATGAGCAGTTCTTC,CASSLKFGSTYNEQFF
TRBV15,TRBD1,once,TRBJ2-5,TGTGCCACCAGCACCGGACAGGCTGGGACCCAGTACTTC,CATSTGQAGTQYF
TRBV29-1,TRBD1,-,TRBJ1-2,TGCAGCGCCCCCCGGGGACAGGGGGTTTTTGGCGGCTACACCTTC,CSAPRGQGVFGGYTF
TRBV6-5,-,-,TRBJ1-5,TGTGCCAGCAGTTTACAGGGCTGGGATCAGCCCCAGCATTTT,CASSLQGWDQPQHF
TRBV25-1,TRBD1,few,TRBJ1-3,TGTGCCAGCAGTGGATTGACAGGGGAGAGGAACACCATATATTTT,CASSGLTGERNTIYF
TRBV19,-,-,TRBJ1-6,TGTGCCAGTAGTATTGACGGGAGTAATTCACCCCTCCACTTT,CASSIDGSNSPLHF
TRBV4-3,-,-,TRBJ2-2,TGCGCCAGCAGCCCCCCGGGCGGGGAGCTGTTTTTT,CASSPPGGELFF
TRBV5-8,-,-,TRBJ2-5,TGTGCCAGCAGCTTTCGACTAGTGGAAGAGACCCAGTACTTC,CASSFRLVEETQYF
TRBV10-3,-,once,TRBJ2-2,TGTGCCATCAGCCCCTTTGCCACCGGGGAGCTGTTTTTT,CAISPFATGELFF
TRBV5-1,-,-,TRBJ2-7,TGCGCCAGCAGCCCCCTTGGGGGGTCGGCATCCTACGAGCAGTACTTC,CASSPLGGSASYEQYF
TRBV6-5,TRBD2,-,TRBJ2-5,TGTGCCAGCCAGCGGACTAGCGGGGTTTTCGGGACCCAGTACTTC,CASQRTSGVFGTQYF
TRBV5-1,TRBD2,-,TRBJ2-1,TGCGCCAGCGGCGAAGCGGGGAACTCCTACAATGAGCAGTTCTTC,CASGEAGNSYNEQFF
TRBV3-1/TRBV3-2,-,-,TRBJ1-1,TGTGCCAGCAGCCAAGAGGTCCCTGTAGCGGACACTGAAGCTTTCTTT,CASSQEVPVADTEAFF
TRBV11-3,TRBD2,few,TRBJ2-7,TGTGCCAGCAGCTTCGGGACCGGGACTAGCGGGGCCCACGAGCAGTACTTC,CASSFGTGTSGAHEQYF
TRBV11-3,TRBD1,once,TRBJ2-1,TGTGCCAGCAGCTTACAGGGGGCAGTCTCCTACAATGAGCAGTTCTTC,CASSLQGAVSYNEQFF
TRBV7-9,-,-,TRBJ1-6,TGTGCCAGCAGTTTGGAGTACCCTAATTCACCCCTCCACTTT,CASSLEYPNSPLHF
TRBV24-1,TRBD2,-,TRBJ2-7,TGTGCCACCAGTGCGGGGGGATACGAGCAGTACTTC,CATSAGGYEQYF
TRBV7-2,-,-,TRBJ1-1,TGTGCCAGCGACTACGGACGGGGGGCGCGAGTTGAAGCTTTCTTT,CASDYGRGARVEAFF
TRBV29-1,-,-,TRBJ1-3,TGCAGCGTTGTGGGGGTTGGCTCTGGAAACACCATATATTTT,CSVVGVGSGNTIYF
TRBV6-1,-,once,TRBJ1-2,TGTGCCAGCAGTGAAGGGGGGAGGGATGGCTACACCTTC,CASSEGGRDGYTF